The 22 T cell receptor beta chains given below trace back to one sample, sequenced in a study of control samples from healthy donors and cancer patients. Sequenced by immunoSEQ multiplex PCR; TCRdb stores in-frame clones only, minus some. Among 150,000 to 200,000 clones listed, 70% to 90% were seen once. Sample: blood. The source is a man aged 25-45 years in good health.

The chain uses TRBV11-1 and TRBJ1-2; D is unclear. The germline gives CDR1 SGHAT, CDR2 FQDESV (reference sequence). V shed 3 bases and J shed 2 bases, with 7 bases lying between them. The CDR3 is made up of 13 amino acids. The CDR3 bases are TGTGCCAGCAGCTTGGGCAGAAACTATGGCTACACCTTC. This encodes CASSLGRNYGYTF.

The CDR3 here is CASSFTGTTGELFF. The CDR3 DNA reads TGTGCCAGCAGCTTTACAGGAACCACCGGGGAGCTGTTTTTT. V is TRBV11-2 and J is TRBJ2-2; a weak D match, TRBD1 (5 bases). Germline assignment: CDR1 SGHAT and CDR2 FQNNGV. The V gene lost 3 bases and the J gene lost 4 bases, with 9 bases spanning the gap. This CDR3 has 14 residues.

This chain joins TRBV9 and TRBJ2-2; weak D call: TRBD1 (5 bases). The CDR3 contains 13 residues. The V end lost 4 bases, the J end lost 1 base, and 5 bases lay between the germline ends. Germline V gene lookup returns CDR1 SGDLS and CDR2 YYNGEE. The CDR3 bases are TGTGCCAGCAGCACAGGGAACACCGGGGAGCTGTTTTTT. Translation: CASSTGNTGELFF.

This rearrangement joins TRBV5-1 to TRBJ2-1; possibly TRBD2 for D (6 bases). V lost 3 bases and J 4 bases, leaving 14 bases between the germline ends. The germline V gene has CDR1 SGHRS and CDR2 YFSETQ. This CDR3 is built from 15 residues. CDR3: CASSSGTETYNEQFF. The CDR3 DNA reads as TGCGCCAGCAGCTCCGGGACTGAAACATACAATGAGCAGTTCTTC.

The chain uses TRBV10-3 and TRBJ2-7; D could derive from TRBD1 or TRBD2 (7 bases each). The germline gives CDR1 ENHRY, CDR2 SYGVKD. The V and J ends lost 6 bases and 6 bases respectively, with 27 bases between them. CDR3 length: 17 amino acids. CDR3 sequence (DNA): TGTGCCATCAGCCAGGGGGGGTGTCCCCATTTACCTTGCGAGCAGTACTTC. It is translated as CAISQGGCPHLPCEQYF.

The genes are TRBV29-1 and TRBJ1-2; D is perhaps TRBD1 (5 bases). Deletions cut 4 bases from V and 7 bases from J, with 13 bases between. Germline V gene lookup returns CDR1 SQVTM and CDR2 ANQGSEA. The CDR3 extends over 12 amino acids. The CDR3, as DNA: TGCAGCGTTGGAGCGCAGGGCTTTGGCTACACCTTC. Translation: CSVGAQGFGYTF.

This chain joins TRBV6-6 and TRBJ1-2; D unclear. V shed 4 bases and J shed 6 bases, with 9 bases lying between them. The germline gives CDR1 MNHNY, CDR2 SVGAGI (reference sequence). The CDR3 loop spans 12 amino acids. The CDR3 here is CASSFERDGYTF. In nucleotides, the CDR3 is TGTGCCAGCAGTTTTGAACGGGATGGCTACACCTTC.

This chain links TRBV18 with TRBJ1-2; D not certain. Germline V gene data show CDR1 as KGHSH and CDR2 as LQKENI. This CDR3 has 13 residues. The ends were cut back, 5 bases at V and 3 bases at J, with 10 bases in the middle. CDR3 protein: CASSFTADYGYTF. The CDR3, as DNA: TGTGCCAGCTCATTTACCGCGGACTATGGCTACACCTTC. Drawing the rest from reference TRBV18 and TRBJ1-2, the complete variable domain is NAGVMQNPRHLVRRRGQEARLRCSPMKGHSHVYWYRQLPEEGLKFMVYLQKENIIDESGMPKERFSAEFPKEGPSILRIQQVVRGDSAAYFCASSFTADYGYTFGSGTRLTVV.

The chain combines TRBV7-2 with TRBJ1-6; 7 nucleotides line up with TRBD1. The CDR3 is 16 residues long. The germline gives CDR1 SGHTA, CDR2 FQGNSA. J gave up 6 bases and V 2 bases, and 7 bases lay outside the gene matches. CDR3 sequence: CASSLMGQRPNSPLHF. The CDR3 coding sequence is TGTGCCAGCAGCTTAATGGGACAGAGGCCTAATTCACCCCTCCACTTT.

The CDR3 sequence: CASSEAPNEQFF. CDR3 nucleotide sequence: TGTGCCAGCAGCGAGGCCCCAAATGAGCAGTTCTTC. V is TRBV28 and J is TRBJ2-1; no definite D call. CDR1 and CDR2 from the germline V gene are MDHEN and SYDVKM. The CDR3 loop spans 12 amino acids. V lost 6 bases to trimming and J lost 7 bases, with 10 bases between them.

CDR3 nucleotide sequence: TGTGCCAGTAGTATTGTTGACAGGAGCAATCAGCCCCAGCATTTT. This sequence encodes CASSIVDRSNQPQHF. The chain couples TRBV19 to TRBJ1-5; TRBD1 is a possible D gene (6 bases). Between the trimmed V and J ends, which lost 3 bases and 1 base, there was a span of 10 bases. CDR1 is LNHDA and CDR2 is SQIVND in the germline V gene (reference sequence). This CDR3 has 15 residues.

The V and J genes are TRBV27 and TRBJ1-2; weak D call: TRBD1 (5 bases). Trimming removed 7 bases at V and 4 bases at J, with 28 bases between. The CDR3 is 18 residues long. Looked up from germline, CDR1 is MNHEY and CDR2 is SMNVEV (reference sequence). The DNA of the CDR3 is TGTGCCAGCATGCGAACGGCAGGGCGGTCCTCTACCCTCTATGGCTACACCTTC. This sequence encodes CASMRTAGRSSTLYGYTF.

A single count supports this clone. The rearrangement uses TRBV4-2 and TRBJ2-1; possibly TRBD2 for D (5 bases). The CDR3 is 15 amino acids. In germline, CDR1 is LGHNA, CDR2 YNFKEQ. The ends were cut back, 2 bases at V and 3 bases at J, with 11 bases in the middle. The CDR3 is CASSQTREVYNEQFF. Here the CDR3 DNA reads TGTGCCAGCAGCCAAACCCGGGAAGTCTACAATGAGCAGTTCTTC.

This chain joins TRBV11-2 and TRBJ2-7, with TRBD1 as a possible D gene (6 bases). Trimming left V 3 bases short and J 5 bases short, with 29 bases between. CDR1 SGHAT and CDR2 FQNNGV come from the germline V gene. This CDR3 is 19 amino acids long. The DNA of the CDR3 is TGTGCCAGCAGCTTGCAGTTTTTTGTGGGGGCAGAAAAGGTCCACGAGCAGTACTTC. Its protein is CASSLQFFVGAEKVHEQYF.

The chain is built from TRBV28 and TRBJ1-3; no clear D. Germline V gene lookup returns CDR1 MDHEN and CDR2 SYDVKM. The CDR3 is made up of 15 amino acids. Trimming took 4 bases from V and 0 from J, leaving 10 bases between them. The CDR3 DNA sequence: TGTGCCAGCAGTTCCCAGGACTACTCTGGAAACACCATATATTTT. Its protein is CASSSQDYSGNTIYF.

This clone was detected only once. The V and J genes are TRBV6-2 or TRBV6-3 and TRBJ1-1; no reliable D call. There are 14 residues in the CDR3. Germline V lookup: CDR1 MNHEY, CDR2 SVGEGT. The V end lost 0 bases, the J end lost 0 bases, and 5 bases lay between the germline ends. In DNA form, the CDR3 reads TGTGCCAGCAGTTACTCGAATATGAACACTGAAGCTTTCTTT. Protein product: CASSYSNMNTEAFF.

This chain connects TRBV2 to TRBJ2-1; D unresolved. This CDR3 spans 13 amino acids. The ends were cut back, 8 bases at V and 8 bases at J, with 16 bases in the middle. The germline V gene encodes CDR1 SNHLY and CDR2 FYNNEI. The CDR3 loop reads CASARLGWDEQFF. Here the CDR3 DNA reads TGTGCCAGCGCGAGGCTGGGTTGGGATGAGCAGTTCTTC. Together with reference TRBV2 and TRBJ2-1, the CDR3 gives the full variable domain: EPEVTQTPSHQVTQMGQEVILRCVPISNHLYFYWYRQILGQKVEFLVSFYNNEISEKSEIFDDQFSVERPDGSNFTLKIRSTKLEDSAMYFCASARLGWDEQFFGPGTRLTVL.

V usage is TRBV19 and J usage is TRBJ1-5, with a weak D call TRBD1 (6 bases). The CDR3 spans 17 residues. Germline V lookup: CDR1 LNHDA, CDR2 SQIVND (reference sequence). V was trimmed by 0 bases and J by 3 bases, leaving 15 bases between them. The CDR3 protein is CASSIDMNRVDNQPQHF. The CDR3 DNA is TGTGCCAGTAGTATAGATATGAACAGGGTTGACAATCAGCCCCAGCATTTT.

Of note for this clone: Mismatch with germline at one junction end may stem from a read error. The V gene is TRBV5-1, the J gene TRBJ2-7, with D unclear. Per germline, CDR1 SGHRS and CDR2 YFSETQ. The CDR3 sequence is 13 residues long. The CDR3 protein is CASSPDGPPPESF. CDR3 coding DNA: TGCGCCAGCAGCCCCGACGGACCCCCTCCTGAGAGCTTC.

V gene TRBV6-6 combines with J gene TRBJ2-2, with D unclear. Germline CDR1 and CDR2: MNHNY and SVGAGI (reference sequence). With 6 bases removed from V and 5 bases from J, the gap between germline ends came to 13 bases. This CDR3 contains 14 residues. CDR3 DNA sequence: TGTGCCAGCAGCCCCCGGCCCGTGACCGGGGAGCTGTTTTTT. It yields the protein CASSPRPVTGELFF.

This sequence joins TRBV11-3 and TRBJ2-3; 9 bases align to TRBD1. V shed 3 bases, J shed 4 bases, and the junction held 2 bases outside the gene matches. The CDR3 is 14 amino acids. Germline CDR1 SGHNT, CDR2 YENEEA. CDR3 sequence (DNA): TGTGCCAGCAGCTTGGGGACAGGGTCAGATACGCAGTATTTT. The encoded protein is CASSLGTGSDTQYF.

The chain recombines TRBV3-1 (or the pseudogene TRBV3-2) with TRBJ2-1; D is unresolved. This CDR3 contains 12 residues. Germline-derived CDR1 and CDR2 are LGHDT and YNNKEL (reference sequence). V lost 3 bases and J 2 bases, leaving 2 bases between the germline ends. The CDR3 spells CASSQAYNEQFF. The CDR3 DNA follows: TGTGCCAGCAGCCAGGCCTACAATGAGCAGTTCTTC.